Following are 3 T cell receptor beta chains from one sample sequenced in a study of blood T cells in healthy people across ages. Primers used in a second PCR of about 6 to 11 cycles were a sample-barcoded 5' primer and a J-beta primer mix. MiXCR, run by TCRdb on the 5' RACE reads, gives a single entry per CDR3 protein. The sample yields 700,000 to 900,000 distinct CDR3 sequences, around half seen once. Sequencing was performed on blood. The receptors stem from a man older than 75 in good health.

The chain couples TRBV4-1 to TRBJ2-7; D is undetermined. The CDR3 covers 14 residues. Trimming removed 0 bases at V and 2 bases at J, with 8 bases between. The germline V gene has CDR1 MGHRA and CDR2 YSYEKL. Here the CDR3 DNA reads TGCGCCAGCAGCCAAGATCGGCAGCCCTACGAGCAGTACTTC. Protein sequence: CASSQDRQPYEQYF.

CDR3 in amino acids: CASSLSRDPAHEQFF. In DNA form, the CDR3 reads TGTGCCAGCAGCTTAAGCCGGGACCCCGCCCATGAGCAGTTCTTC. The genes are TRBV7-6 and TRBJ2-1, with D perhaps being TRBD1 or TRBD2 (5 bases each). CDR1 and CDR2 from the germline V gene are SGHVS and FNYEAQ. V lost 2 bases, J lost 8 bases, and 16 bases lay in between. The CDR3 covers 15 residues.

The chain employs TRBV5-6 and TRBJ1-4; D unresolved. The CDR3 spans 15 residues. V lost 2 bases to trimming and J lost 1 base, with 9 bases between them. Germline V CDR1 and CDR2: SGHDT, YYEEEE. CDR3 sequence: CASSFKVQTNEKLFF. The CDR3 nucleotides are TGTGCCAGCAGCTTCAAGGTCCAAACTAATGAAAAACTGTTTTTT.